A selection of T cell receptor beta chains follows, all from one sample in a study of human T cells and chemical hapten exposure. MiXCR was run by TCRdb on the RACE reads, yielding one entry per CDR3 protein. Of tens of thousands of distinct CDR3 sequences listed, more than 9% were seen once; the top ten hold approximately 9.6%. The sequences come from whole blood, collected in connection with sensitization to the hapten diphenylcyclopropenone (DPC). The origin of the receptors is a woman between 25 and 40 years old with alopecia areata. Some clones in this sample may be carry-over from other donors' samples. The conserved cysteine and the conserved F or W are not part of the CDR3 here. The D gene is left open where the match is weak.

TRBJ1-1 | . | TRBV2 | ASERTVNTEAF
TRBJ1-4 | . | TRBV7-9 | ASSPYRARREKLF
TRBJ1-1 | . | TRBV6-2/TRBV6-3 | ASSSQGGANTEAF
TRBJ1-1 | TRBD1 | TRBV4-2 | ASSQDPGQGPEAF
TRBJ2-3 | . | TRBV6-2/TRBV6-3 | ASSYPPALAGDTQY
TRBJ1-6 | TRBD1 | TRBV7-9 | ASSSDRDRHNSPLH
TRBJ2-3 | . | TRBV7-2 | ASSFRLSTDTQY
TRBJ1-5 | . | TRBV27 | ASSLWGSSNQPQH
TRBJ2-7 | . | TRBV7-9 | ASSALYEQY
TRBJ2-3 | TRBD1 | TRBV3-1 | ASSQVQGGADTQY
TRBJ2-3 | . | TRBV7-2 | ASSSNRAPTTDTQY
TRBJ2-3 | TRBD2 | TRBV2 | ASSGLAGPDTQY
TRBJ2-5 | TRBD2 | TRBV14 | ASSQARGGRETQY
TRBJ2-7 | . | TRBV7-2 | ASSLALQGSYEQY
TRBJ2-7 | TRBD1 | TRBV28 | ASSSSGTGGGEQY
TRBJ2-6 | . | TRBV28 | ASSLVGGGANVLT
TRBJ2-1 | . | TRBV18 | ASSPPDSGNEQF
TRBJ2-3 | . | TRBV28 | ASSGGGADTQY
TRBJ1-1 | . | TRBV29-1 | SVAGGVTEAF
TRBJ2-3 | . | TRBV28 | ASSSSGTPTDTQY
TRBJ2-7 | . | TRBV6-5 | ASSYSGGFSSYEQY
TRBJ2-5 | TRBD2 | TRBV20-1 | SASGGALGTETQY
TRBJ1-6 | TRBD1 | TRBV5-1 | ASSLAPGQGNSPLH
TRBJ2-7 | . | TRBV3-1 | ASSQGEAGKQY
TRBJ1-3 | . | TRBV30 | AWSVPPGNTIY
TRBJ2-4 | . | TRBV6-2/TRBV6-3 | ASSFGRNIQY
TRBJ1-1 | TRBD1 | TRBV3-1 | ASSQVPRDRLAF
TRBJ2-3 | . | TRBV3-1 | ASSQEPRLLVPQY
TRBJ2-3 | . | TRBV18 | ASSPPPSDTQY
TRBJ1-5 | . | TRBV7-2 | ASSLVGGSQPQH
TRBJ2-2 | TRBD1 | TRBV29-1 | SAGGQGRTGELF
TRBJ1-1 | . | TRBV28 | ASSFQNTEAF
TRBJ1-2 | . | TRBV12-3/TRBV12-4 | ASRYQDSYGYT
TRBJ1-6 | TRBD1 | TRBV20-1 | SARPSLADRVKVSPLH
TRBJ1-6 | TRBD1 | TRBV6-5 | ASRGTGSYNSPLH
TRBJ1-5 | . | TRBV15 | ATSSRTTGQPQH
TRBJ2-3 | . | TRBV28 | AGAPGAGALFADTQY
TRBJ2-3 | . | TRBV12-3/TRBV12-4 | ASRYLQGAQY
TRBJ2-7 | . | TRBV5-1 | ASSLQDGISYEQY
TRBJ1-3 | . | TRBV20-1 | SARDDTLSGNTIY
TRBJ2-7 | TRBD1 | TRBV29-1 | SVGAGGFYEQY
TRBJ1-6 | TRBD1 | TRBV30 | AWSVQGGPLH
TRBJ1-5 | TRBD1 | TRBV20-1 | SARDPGQGRGNNQPQH
TRBJ2-5 | . | TRBV12-3/TRBV12-4 | ASSLRRRGQETQY
TRBJ2-3 | TRBD1 | TRBV10-3 | ATNYRTGVRDTQY
TRBJ2-1 | TRBD1 | TRBV24-1 | ATSDTQTGAGRNEQF
TRBJ1-5 | TRBD1 | TRBV6-2/TRBV6-3 | ASSYNRGPNQPQH
TRBJ2-4 | . | TRBV10-3 | AISESSGSTSKNIQY
TRBJ2-1 | TRBD2 | TRBV12-3/TRBV12-4 | ASLSGLAGRYNEQF
TRBJ1-1 | . | TRBV7-2 | ASSLVAGTEAF
TRBJ2-5 | TRBD2 | TRBV5-1 | ASSLASGDQETQY
TRBJ2-3 | TRBD1 | TRBV12-3/TRBV12-4 | ASSSTTGGADTQY
TRBJ2-7 | . | TRBV4-2 | ASSQDLSTPSYEQY
TRBJ2-7 | TRBD2 | TRBV9 | ASSVDSSGGPY
TRBJ2-7 | . | TRBV11-1 | ASSSELYEQY
TRBJ1-5 | . | TRBV27 | ASRPGLDQPQH
TRBJ2-5 | . | TRBV30 | AWNEGRETQY
TRBJ2-7 | . | TRBV28 | ASTHSGYEQY